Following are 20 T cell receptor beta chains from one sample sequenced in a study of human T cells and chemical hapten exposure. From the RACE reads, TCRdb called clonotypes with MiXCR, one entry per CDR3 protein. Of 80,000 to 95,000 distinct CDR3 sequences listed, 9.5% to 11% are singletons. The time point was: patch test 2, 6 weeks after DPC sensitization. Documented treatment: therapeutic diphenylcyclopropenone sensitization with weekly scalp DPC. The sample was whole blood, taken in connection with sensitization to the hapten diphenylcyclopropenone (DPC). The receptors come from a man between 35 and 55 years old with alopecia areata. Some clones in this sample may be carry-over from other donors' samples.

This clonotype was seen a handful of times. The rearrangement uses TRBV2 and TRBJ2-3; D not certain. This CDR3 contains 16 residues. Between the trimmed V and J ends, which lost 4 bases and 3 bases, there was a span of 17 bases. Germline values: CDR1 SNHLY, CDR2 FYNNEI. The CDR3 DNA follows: TGTGCCAGCAGTGCTGCAGCAGATTCCCGGACAGATACGCAGTATTTT. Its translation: CASSAAADSRTDTQYF.

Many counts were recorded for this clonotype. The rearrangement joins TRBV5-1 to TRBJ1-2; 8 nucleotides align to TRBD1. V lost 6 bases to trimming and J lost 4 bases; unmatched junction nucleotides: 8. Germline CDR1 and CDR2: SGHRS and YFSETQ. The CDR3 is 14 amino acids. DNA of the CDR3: TGCGCCAGCACCCCGGGGACAGGCAGCTATGGCTACACCTTC. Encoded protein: CASTPGTGSYGYTF.

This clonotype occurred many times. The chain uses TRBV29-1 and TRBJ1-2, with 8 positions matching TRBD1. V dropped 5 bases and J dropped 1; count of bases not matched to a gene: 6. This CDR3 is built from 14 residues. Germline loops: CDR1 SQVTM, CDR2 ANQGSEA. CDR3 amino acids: CSVSGDRSNYGYTF. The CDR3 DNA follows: TGCAGCGTTTCCGGGGACAGGAGTAACTATGGCTACACCTTC.

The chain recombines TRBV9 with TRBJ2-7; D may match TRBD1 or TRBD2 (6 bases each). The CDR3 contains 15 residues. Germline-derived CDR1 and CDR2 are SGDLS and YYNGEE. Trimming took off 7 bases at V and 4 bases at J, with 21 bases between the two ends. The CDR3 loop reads CASAVGTGGGYEQYF. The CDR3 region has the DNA TGTGCCAGCGCCGTGGGTACAGGAGGGGGTTACGAGCAGTACTTC.

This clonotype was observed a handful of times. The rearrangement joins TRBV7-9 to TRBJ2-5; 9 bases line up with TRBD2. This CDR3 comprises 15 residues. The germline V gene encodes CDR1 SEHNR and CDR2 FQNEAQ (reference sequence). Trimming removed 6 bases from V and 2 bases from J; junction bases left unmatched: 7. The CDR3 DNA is TGTGCCAGCAGACCCCTAGCGGGACTACAAGAGACCCAGTACTTC. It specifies CASRPLAGLQETQYF.

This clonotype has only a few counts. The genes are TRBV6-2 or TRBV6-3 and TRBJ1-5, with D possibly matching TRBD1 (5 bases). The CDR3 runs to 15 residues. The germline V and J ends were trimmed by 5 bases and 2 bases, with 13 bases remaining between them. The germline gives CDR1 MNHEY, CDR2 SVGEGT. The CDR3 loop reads CASSVTGGGNQPQHF. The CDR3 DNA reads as TGTGCCAGCAGTGTCACGGGGGGAGGCAATCAGCCCCAGCATTTT.

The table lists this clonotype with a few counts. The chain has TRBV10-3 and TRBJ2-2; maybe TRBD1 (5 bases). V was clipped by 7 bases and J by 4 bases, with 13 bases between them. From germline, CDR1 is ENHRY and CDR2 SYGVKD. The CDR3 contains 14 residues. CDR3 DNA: TGTGCCATCAAGAGGCAGGGCGCCACCGGGGAGCTGTTTTTT. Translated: CAIKRQGATGELFF.

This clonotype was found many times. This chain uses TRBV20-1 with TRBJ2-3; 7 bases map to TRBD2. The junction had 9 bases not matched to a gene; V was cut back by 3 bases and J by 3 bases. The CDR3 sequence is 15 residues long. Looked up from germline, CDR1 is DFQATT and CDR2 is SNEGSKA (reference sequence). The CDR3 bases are TGCAGTGCTAGCAGAGGACTAGGAAATACAGATACGCAGTATTTT. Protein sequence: CSASRGLGNTDTQYF.

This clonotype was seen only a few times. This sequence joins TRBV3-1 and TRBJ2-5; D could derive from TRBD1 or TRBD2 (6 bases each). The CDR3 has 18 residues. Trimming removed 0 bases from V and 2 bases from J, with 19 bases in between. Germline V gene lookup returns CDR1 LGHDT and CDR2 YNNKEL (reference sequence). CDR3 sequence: CASSQEWGDMGLQETQYF. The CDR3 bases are TGTGCCAGCAGCCAAGAATGGGGGGACATGGGATTACAAGAGACCCAGTACTTC.

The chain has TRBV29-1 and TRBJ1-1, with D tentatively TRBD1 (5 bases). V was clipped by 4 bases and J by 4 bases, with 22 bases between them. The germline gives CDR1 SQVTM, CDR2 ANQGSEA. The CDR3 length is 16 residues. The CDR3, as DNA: TGCAGCGTTGTTAGAGGCAGGGACGCGGGGGGCACTGAAGCTTTCTTT. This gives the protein CSVVRGRDAGGTEAFF.

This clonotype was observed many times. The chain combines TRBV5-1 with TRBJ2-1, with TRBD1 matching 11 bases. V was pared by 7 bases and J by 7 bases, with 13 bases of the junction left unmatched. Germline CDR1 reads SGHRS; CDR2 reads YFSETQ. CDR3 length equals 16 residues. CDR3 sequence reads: CASQGVSDRGPNEQFF. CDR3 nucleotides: TGCGCCAGCCAAGGAGTGTCGGACAGGGGGCCGAATGAGCAGTTCTTC.

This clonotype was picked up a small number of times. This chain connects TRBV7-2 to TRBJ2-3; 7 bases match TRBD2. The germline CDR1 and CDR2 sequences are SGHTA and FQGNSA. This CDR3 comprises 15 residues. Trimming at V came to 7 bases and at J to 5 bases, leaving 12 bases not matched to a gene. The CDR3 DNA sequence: TGTGCCAGCACCCAATGGGGGGGAGGGGTAGATACGCAGTATTTT. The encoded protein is CASTQWGGGVDTQYF. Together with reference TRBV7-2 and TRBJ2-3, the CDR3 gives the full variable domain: GAGVSQSPSNKVTEKGKDVELRCDPISGHTALYWYRQSLGQGLEFLIYFQGNSAPDKSGLPSDRFSAERTGGSVSTLTIQRTQQEDSAVYLCASTQWGGGVDTQYFGPGTRLTVL.

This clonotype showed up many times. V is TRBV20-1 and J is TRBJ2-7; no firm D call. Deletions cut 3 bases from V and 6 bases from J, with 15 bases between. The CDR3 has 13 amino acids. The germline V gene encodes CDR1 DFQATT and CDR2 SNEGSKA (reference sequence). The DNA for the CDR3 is TGCAGTGCTAGCCGGGTGGAAGCCGGCGAGCAGTACTTC. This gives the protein CSASRVEAGEQYF.

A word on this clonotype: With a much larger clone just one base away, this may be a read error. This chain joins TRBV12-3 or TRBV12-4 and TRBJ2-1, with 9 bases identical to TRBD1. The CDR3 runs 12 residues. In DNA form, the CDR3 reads TGTGCCAGCAGTTTAGGACAGGGGGAGAAGTCCTTC. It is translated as CASSLGQGEKSF.

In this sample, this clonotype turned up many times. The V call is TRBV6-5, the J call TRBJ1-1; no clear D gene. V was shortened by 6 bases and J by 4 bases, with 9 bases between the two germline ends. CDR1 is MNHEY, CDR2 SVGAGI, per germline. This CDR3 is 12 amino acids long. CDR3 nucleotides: TGTGCCAGCAGCCGCCTCGGCACTGAAGCTTTCTTT. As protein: CASSRLGTEAFF.

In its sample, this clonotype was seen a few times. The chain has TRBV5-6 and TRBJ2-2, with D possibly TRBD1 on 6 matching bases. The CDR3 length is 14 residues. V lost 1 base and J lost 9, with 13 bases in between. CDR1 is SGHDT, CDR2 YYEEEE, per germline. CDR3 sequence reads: CASSLQGSMRELFF. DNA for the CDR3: TGTGCCAGCAGCTTGCAGGGGTCCATGAGGGAGCTGTTTTTT.

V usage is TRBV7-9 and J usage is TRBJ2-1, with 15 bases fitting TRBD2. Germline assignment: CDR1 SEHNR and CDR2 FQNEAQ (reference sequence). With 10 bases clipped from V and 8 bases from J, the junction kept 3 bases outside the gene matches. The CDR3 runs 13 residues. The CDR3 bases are TGTGCCATCGGACTAGCGGGAGGGGATGAGCAGTTCTTC. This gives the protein CAIGLAGGDEQFF.

CDR3: CASTNRDIDYEQYF. For the CDR3, the DNA is TGTGCCAGCACTAACCGGGACATCGACTACGAGCAGTACTTC. The rearrangement joins TRBV6-5 to TRBJ2-7; a weak D match, TRBD1 (6 bases). The CDR3 has 14 residues. Germline V lookup: CDR1 MNHEY, CDR2 SVGAGI. Deletions cut 7 bases from V and 3 bases from J, with 16 bases between.

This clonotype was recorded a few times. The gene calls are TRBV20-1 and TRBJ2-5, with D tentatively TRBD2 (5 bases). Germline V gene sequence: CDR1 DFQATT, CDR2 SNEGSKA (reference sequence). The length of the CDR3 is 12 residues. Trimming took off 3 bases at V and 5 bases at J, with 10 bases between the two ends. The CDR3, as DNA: TGCAGTGCTAGTCCGGAGGAGGAGACCCAGTACTTC. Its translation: CSASPEEETQYF.

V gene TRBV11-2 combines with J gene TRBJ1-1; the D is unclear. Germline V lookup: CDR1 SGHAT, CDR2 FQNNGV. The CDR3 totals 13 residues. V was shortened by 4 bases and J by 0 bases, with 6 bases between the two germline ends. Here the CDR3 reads CASSSYLNTEAFF. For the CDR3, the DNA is TGTGCCAGCAGCTCCTATCTGAACACTGAAGCTTTCTTT.